These 8 T cell receptor beta chains were sequenced from one sample in a study of T cell repertoires in cytomegalovirus infection. The antigens these receptors bind are not known. Using its own MiXCR run on the reads, TCRdb lists one record per CDR3 protein. The table records roughly 860,000 distinct CDR3 sequences, around a third of them present only once. The source was cultured CD8+ T cells from PBMCs, collected from culture after CMV antigen stimulation. Every receptor here comes from a human donor in good health (CMV status not recorded). Some clones in this sample may be carry-over from other donors' samples.

There are a few counts of this clonotype. The chain employs TRBV6-2 or TRBV6-3 and TRBJ1-1; D unclear. CDR1 is MNHEY, CDR2 SVGEGT, per germline. Trimming took 4 bases from V and 11 from J, leaving 14 bases between them. CDR3 length: 12 amino acids. The CDR3 region has the DNA TGTGCCAGCAGTTCCCCCGCTCAGGAGGCTTTCTTT. Translation gives CASSSPAQEAFF.

This clonotype was found a few times. The chain couples TRBV7-6 to TRBJ1-5; no firm D call. This CDR3 comprises 14 residues. Germline assignment: CDR1 SGHVS and CDR2 FNYEAQ. Deletions cut 2 bases from V and 4 bases from J, with 9 bases between. CDR3 in DNA: TGTGCCAGCAGCTTAACGGCTGCTAATCAGCCCCAGCATTTT. Its protein is CASSLTAANQPQHF.

This clonotype turned up a few times. This sequence joins TRBV7-9 and TRBJ2-6; maybe TRBD2 (7 bases). Between the trimmed V and J ends, which lost 5 bases and 0 bases, there was a span of 20 bases. Germline V gives CDR1 SEHNR, CDR2 FQNEAQ (reference sequence). The CDR3 contains 19 residues. The DNA of the CDR3 is TGTGCCAGCAGCACCCCCCGGGACGGGGGGCCCTCTGGGGCCAACGTCCTGACTTTC. Translated: CASSTPRDGGPSGANVLTF.

This clonotype was found many times. The CDR3 protein is CASSSGYTDTQYF. For the CDR3, the DNA is TGTGCCAGCAGCTCAGGGTACACAGATACGCAGTATTTT. The gene calls are TRBV7-6 and TRBJ2-3; TRBD1 is a possible D gene (5 bases). Germline V gene lookup returns CDR1 SGHVS and CDR2 FNYEAQ. V lost 4 bases, J lost 2 bases, and 7 bases lay in between. The CDR3 runs 13 residues.

Only a few counts were recorded for this clonotype. V and J are TRBV7-9 and TRBJ2-3; D possibly corresponds to TRBD2 (5 bases). The ends were cut back, 0 bases at V and 4 bases at J, with 14 bases in the middle. Per the germline V gene, CDR1 is SEHNR and CDR2 is FQNEAQ (reference sequence). CDR3 size: 16 residues. As DNA, the CDR3 is TGTGCCAGCAGCTTAGCGGCTAGCTCCCTGTCAGATACGCAGTATTTT. It codes for CASSLAASSLSDTQYF.

The rearrangement uses TRBV29-1 and TRBJ2-3; D gene unclear. With 7 bases removed from V and 1 base from J, the gap between germline ends came to 9 bases. CDR1 and CDR2 (germline): SQVTM, ANQGSEA. The CDR3 has 12 residues. The CDR3 DNA sequence: TGCAGCGAAGAGCAGGGCACAGATACGCAGTATTTT. Amino acid sequence: CSEEQGTDTQYF.

This clonotype was found a few times. V gene TRBV4-3 combines with J gene TRBJ2-3; D is ambiguous. The CDR3 consists of 16 residues. The ends were cut back, 4 bases at V and 2 bases at J, with 16 bases in the middle. The germline gives CDR1 LGHNA, CDR2 YSLEER. CDR3 in DNA: TGCGCCAGCAGCCCGTCGCCCCAGTCCCCCACAGATACGCAGTATTTT. Encoded protein: CASSPSPQSPTDTQYF.

In nucleotides, the CDR3 is TGCGCCAGCAGACCGGATCGGGGGGCCAAAAACATTCAGTACTTC. Translated: CASRPDRGAKNIQYF. The V call is TRBV4-3, the J call TRBJ2-4, with D possibly matching TRBD2 (6 bases). Germline assignment: CDR1 LGHNA and CDR2 YSLEER. This CDR3 contains 15 residues. The V end lost 6 bases, the J end lost 1 base, and 13 bases lay between the germline ends.